This T cell receptor (beta chain) was identified in a study of cytomegalovirus exposure and HLA in healthy donors. The CDR3 has 15 amino acids. Germline trimming cut 3 bases from V and 3 bases from J; bases unmatched to any gene: 4. Germline CDR1 MDHEN, CDR2 SYDVKM. TCRdb keeps only in-frame clones here, not all; method: immunoSEQ multiplex PCR. The sample contains over 70,000 clones, roughly 94% of which appear only once. The chain joins TRBV28 to TRBJ2-5; 10 bases are a match to TRBD2. The clonotype originates from a woman younger than 30 in good health and CMV-seronegative. Input material: PBMCs. CDR3 sequence: CASSLTSGLEETQYF. In DNA, the CDR3 is TGTGCCAGCAGTTTGACTAGCGGGTTGGAAGAGACCCAGTACTTC. Combining the CDR3 with reference TRBV28 and TRBJ2-5 gives the whole variable domain DVKVTQSSRYLVKRTGEKVFLECVQDMDHENMFWYRQDPGLGLRLIYFSYDVKMKEKGDIPEGYSVSREKKERFSLILESASTNQTSMYLCASSLTSGLEETQYFGPGTRLLVL.